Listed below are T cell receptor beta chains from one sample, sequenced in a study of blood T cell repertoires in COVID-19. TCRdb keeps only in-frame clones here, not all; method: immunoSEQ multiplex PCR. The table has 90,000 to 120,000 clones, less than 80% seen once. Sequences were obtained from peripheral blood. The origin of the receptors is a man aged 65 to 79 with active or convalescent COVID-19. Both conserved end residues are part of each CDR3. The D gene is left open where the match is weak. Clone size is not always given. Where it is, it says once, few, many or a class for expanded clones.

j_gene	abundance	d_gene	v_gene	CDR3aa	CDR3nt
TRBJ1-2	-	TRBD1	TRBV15	CATSKDRGNYGYTF	TGTGCCACCAGCAAGGACAGGGGCAACTATGGCTACACCTTC
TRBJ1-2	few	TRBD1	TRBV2	CASSEGTGRHGYTF	TGTGCCAGCAGTGAGGGGACAGGGCGCCATGGCTACACCTTC
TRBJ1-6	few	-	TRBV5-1	CASSYGDRDNSPLHF	TGCGCCAGCAGCTATGGCGACAGAGACAATTCACCCCTCCACTTT
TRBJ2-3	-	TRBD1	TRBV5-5	CASSFRDSIPDTQYF	TGTGCCAGCAGCTTCCGGGACAGTATCCCAGATACGCAGTATTTT
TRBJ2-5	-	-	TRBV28	CASSSPETQYF	TGTGCCAGCAGTTCCCCGGAGACCCAGTACTTC
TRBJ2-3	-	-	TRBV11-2	CASSLGVLSSTDTQYF	TGTGCCAGCAGCTTAGGTGTTCTTAGCTCCACAGATACGCAGTATTTT
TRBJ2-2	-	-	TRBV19	CASALSGNTGELFF	TGTGCCAGTGCGCTGTCAGGGAACACCGGGGAGCTGTTTTTT
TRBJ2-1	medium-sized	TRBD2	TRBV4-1	CASSQDPLAGSYNEQFF	TGCGCCAGCAGCCAAGATCCCCTAGCGGGTTCCTACAATGAGCAGTTCTTC
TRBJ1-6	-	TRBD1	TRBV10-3	CAISDPGTGDSPLHF	TGTGCCATCAGTGACCCCGGGACAGGGGATTCACCCCTCCACTTT
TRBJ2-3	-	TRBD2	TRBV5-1	CASSPSRGGPDTQYF	TGCGCCAGCAGCCCTTCGCGGGGGGGCCCAGATACGCAGTATTTT
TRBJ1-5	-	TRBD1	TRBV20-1	CSASGTGRNQPQHF	TGCAGTGCTAGTGGGACAGGAAGAAATCAGCCCCAGCATTTT
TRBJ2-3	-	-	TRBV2	CASSADYLTDTQYF	TGTGCCAGCAGTGCGGACTACCTCACAGATACGCAGTATTTT
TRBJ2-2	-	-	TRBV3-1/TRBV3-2	CASSHYRNTGELFF	TGTGCCAGCAGCCATTATAGAAACACCGGGGAGCTGTTTTTT
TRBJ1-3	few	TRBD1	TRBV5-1	CASSLQGASGNTIYF	TGCGCCAGCAGCTTACAGGGGGCGTCTGGAAACACCATATATTTT
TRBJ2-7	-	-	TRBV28	CASSLRGSEQYF	TGTGCCAGCAGTTTAAGGGGCTCCGAGCAGTACTTC
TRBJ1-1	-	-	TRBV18	CASSPSQGSGGTEAFF	TGTGCCAGCTCACCATCTCAGGGTTCGGGGGGCACTGAAGCTTTCTTT
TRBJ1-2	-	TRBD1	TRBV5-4	CASSIRDSGGYTF	TGTGCCAGCAGCATCCGGGACAGCGGCGGCTACACCTTC
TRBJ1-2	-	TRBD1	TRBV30	CAWTGQGSGGYTF	TGTGCCTGGACGGGACAGGGAAGTGGTGGCTACACCTTC
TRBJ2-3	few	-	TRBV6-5	CASTDTYTQYF	TGTGCCAGCACCGACACTTATACGCAGTATTTT
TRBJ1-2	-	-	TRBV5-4	CASSSMRGEVGYTF	TGTGCCAGCAGCAGCATGCGGGGGGAAGTTGGCTACACCTTC
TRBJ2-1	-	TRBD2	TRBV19	CASRTGTSGINEQFF	TGTGCCAGTAGAACCGGGACTAGCGGGATTAATGAGCAGTTCTTC
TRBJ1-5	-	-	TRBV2	CASRGVGNQPQHF	TGTGCCAGCAGAGGGGTGGGGAATCAGCCCCAGCATTTT
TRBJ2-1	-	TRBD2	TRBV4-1	CASSQAGGTYNEQFF	TGCGCCAGCAGCCAAGCGGGAGGGACTTACAATGAGCAGTTCTTC
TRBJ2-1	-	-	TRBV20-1	CSASAQGGEQFF	TGCAGTGCTAGTGCTCAGGGGGGTGAGCAGTTCTTC
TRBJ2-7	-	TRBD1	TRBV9	CASSPALKTGVGSYEQYF	TGTGCCAGCAGCCCAGCCTTAAAAACAGGGGTAGGATCCTACGAGCAGTACTTC
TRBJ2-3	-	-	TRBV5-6	CASSLQGGTDTQYF	TGTGCCAGCAGCTTACAGGGTGGAACAGATACGCAGTATTTT
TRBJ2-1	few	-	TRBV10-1	CASSDPTRAAYNEQFF	TGCGCCAGCAGTGACCCTACTAGAGCAGCTTACAATGAGCAGTTCTTC
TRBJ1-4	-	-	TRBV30	CAWSPLGSTEKLFF	TGTGCCTGGAGCCCCTTAGGGAGCACTGAAAAACTGTTTTTT
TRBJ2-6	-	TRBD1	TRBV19	CASSIDRGLVGGVSGANVLTF	TGTGCCAGTAGTATAGACAGGGGGCTCGTCGGAGGGGTCTCTGGGGCCAACGTCCTGACTTTC
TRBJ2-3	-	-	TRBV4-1	CASTLQETSTDTQYF	TGCGCCAGCACCCTACAGGAGACTAGCACAGATACGCAGTATTTT
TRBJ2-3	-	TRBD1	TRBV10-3	CAISESGTGGQDTQYF	TGTGCCATCAGTGAGTCGGGGACAGGGGGCCAAGATACGCAGTATTTT
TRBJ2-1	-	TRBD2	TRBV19	CASSKGVGSGETREQFF	TGTGCCAGTAGTAAAGGTGTCGGTAGCGGGGAGACCCGGGAGCAGTTCTTC
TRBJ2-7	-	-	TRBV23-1	CASSPTGTRRYEQYF	TGCGCCAGCAGCCCCACCGGGACACGAAGGTACGAGCAGTACTTC
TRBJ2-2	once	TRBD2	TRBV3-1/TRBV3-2	CASSQRTSGRIKSGELFF	TGTGCCAGCAGCCAGAGGACTAGCGGGAGAATAAAGAGCGGGGAGCTGTTTTTT
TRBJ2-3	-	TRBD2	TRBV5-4	CASSLNDGRSGTDTQYF	TGTGCCAGCAGTTTGAACGACGGGAGGAGCGGGACAGATACGCAGTATTTT
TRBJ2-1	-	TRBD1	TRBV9	CASSPRGQGTYNEQFF	TGTGCCAGCAGCCCCCGGGGACAGGGGACATACAATGAGCAGTTCTTC
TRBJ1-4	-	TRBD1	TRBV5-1	CASSLGTGGKEKLFF	TGCGCCAGCAGCTTGGGGACAGGGGGCAAGGAAAAACTGTTTTTT
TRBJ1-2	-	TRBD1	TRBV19	CASSKDRVRYGYTF	TGTGCCAGTAGTAAGGACAGGGTTAGGTATGGCTACACCTTC
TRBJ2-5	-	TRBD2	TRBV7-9	CASSSGLAGRQETQYF	TGTGCCAGCAGCTCGGGACTAGCGGGGCGTCAAGAGACCCAGTACTTC
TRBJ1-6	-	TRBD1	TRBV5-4	CASSEDRELPLHF	TGTGCCAGCAGCGAGGACAGGGAATTACCCCTCCACTTT
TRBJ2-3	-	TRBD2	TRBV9	CASSPDGGGPAGDTQYF	TGTGCCAGCAGCCCAGACGGGGGAGGGCCGGCGGGAGATACGCAGTATTTT
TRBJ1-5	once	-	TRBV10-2	CASSDGGLSNQPQHF	TGCGCCAGCAGTGACGGGGGGTTAAGCAATCAGCCCCAGCATTTT